The 21 T cell receptor beta chains below were found in one sample sequenced in a study of shared clonotypes between healthy human individuals. Only in-frame clones appear in the TCRdb table, and some are missing; sequencing was by immunoSEQ multiplex PCR. The data hold 950,000 to 1,300,000 clones, with around 74% observed a single time. Sequenced input: memory CD4+ T cells sorted from blood. Subset given: CD45RA-negative fraction. The receptors stem from a man in his late teens or twenties in good health.

The J gene is TRBJ2-5, the V gene TRBV11-3; 10 bases line up with TRBD2. V was pared by 5 bases and J by 5 bases, with 8 bases of the junction left unmatched. The CDR3 is 15 amino acids. Germline V gene sequence: CDR1 SGHNT, CDR2 YENEEA. CDR3 DNA sequence: TGTGCCAGCAGCCCAGGGACTAGCGCATATGAGACCCAGTACTTC. This encodes CASSPGTSAYETQYF.

The V and J genes are TRBV2 and TRBJ2-2; TRBD2 matches 10 bases. The trim removed 6 bases at V and 8 bases at J, leaving 12 bases unmatched. This CDR3 spans 16 amino acids. In germline, CDR1 is SNHLY, CDR2 FYNNEI. The chain's CDR3 is CASSVELAGPQGELFF. The CDR3 nucleotides read TGTGCCAGCAGCGTGGAACTAGCGGGGCCTCAGGGGGAGCTGTTTTTT. Full variable domain (remainder filled in from reference TRBV2 and TRBJ2-2): EPEVTQTPSHQVTQMGQEVILRCVPISNHLYFYWYRQILGQKVEFLVSFYNNEISEKSEIFDDQFSVERPDGSNFTLKIRSTKLEDSAMYFCASSVELAGPQGELFFGEGSRLTVL.

This chain uses TRBV25-1 with TRBJ1-6; D unresolved. The CDR3 is 13 residues long. The germline V gene encodes CDR1 MGHDK and CDR2 SYGVNS. V lost 6 bases and J 4 bases, leaving 7 bases between the germline ends. CDR3 coding DNA: TGTGCCAGCAGGTCGGAATATAATTCACCCCTCCACTTT. It translates to CASRSEYNSPLHF.

The chain employs TRBV10-1 and TRBJ2-1; D is tentatively TRBD1 or TRBD2 (6 bases each). The CDR3 sequence is 14 residues long. Between the trimmed V and J ends, which lost 4 bases and 8 bases, there was a span of 15 bases. Germline V gives CDR1 WNHNN, CDR2 SYGVQD (reference sequence). In nucleotides, the CDR3 is TGCGCCAGCAGTGTGGGGGGCACCGTCTATGAGCAGTTCTTC. This gives the protein CASSVGGTVYEQFF.

This chain joins TRBV6-5 and TRBJ2-7; D is tentatively TRBD1 or TRBD2 (7 bases each). The CDR3 extends over 14 amino acids. Germline assignment: CDR1 MNHEY and CDR2 SVGAGI. The V and J ends lost 6 bases and 4 bases respectively, with 16 bases between them. CDR3 DNA sequence: TGTGCCAGCAGGAGGGAGCAGGGGGGGTACGAGCAGTACTTC. Amino acid sequence: CASRREQGGYEQYF.

This clone turned up a few times. CDR3 in amino acids: CASSQVMVAALPNEQFF. CDR3 sequence (DNA): TGCGCCAGCAGCCAAGTTATGGTAGCGGCCCTGCCCAATGAGCAGTTCTTC. The chain combines TRBV4-3 with TRBJ2-1; a possible D gene is TRBD2 (6 bases). Trimming left V 1 base short and J 6 bases short, with 19 bases between. This CDR3 spans 17 amino acids. Germline-derived CDR1 and CDR2 are LGHNA and YSLEER.

This clone was detected ten times or more. The gene calls are TRBV5-1 and TRBJ2-3; 7 bases fit TRBD2. V was clipped by 7 bases and J by 3 bases; unmatched bases: 5. The CDR3 runs 13 residues. Germline loops: CDR1 SGHRS, CDR2 YFSETQ. DNA of the CDR3: TGCGCCAGCGGGGACGGGGGGACAGATACGCAGTATTTT. It codes for CASGDGGTDTQYF.

V gene TRBV30 combines with J gene TRBJ2-1; no clear D gene. Germline-derived CDR1 and CDR2 are GTSNPN and SVGIG (reference sequence). This CDR3 contains 11 residues. Trimming removed 1 base at V and 8 bases at J, with 6 bases between. Written as DNA, the CDR3 is TGTGCCTGGAGTGATTACGATGAGCAGTTCTTC. Encoded protein: CAWSDYDEQFF.

The chain employs TRBV5-4 and TRBJ2-1; D is uncertain. The V gene lost 0 bases and the J gene lost 3 bases, with 4 bases spanning the gap. CDR3 length equals 13 residues. Germline CDR1 SGHNT, CDR2 YYREEE (reference sequence). CDR3 DNA: TGTGCCAGCAGCTTGGAAGACTACAATGAGCAGTTCTTC. Amino acid sequence: CASSLEDYNEQFF.

This clone has only one observation. The chain couples TRBV6-1 to TRBJ2-1, with D possibly being TRBD1 or TRBD2 (5 bases each). The CDR3 has 14 residues. Trimming left V 6 bases short and J 9 bases short, with 18 bases between. Germline CDR1 and CDR2: MNHNS and SASEGT. The CDR3 DNA follows: TGTGCCAGCAGGGGGGTGGGTCAGCTTGGTGAGCAGTTCTTC. This codes for CASRGVGQLGEQFF.

This chain uses TRBV28 with TRBJ2-2, with D uncertain. The CDR3 extends over 13 amino acids. CDR1 MDHEN and CDR2 SYDVKM come from the germline V gene. V gave up 7 bases and J gave up 5 bases, with 11 bases separating them. The CDR3 reads CASIPPGTGELFF. The CDR3 bases are TGTGCCAGCATTCCTCCAGGAACCGGGGAGCTGTTTTTT. The full variable domain, its missing parts supplied by reference TRBV28 and TRBJ2-2, is DVKVTQSSRYLVKRTGEKVFLECVQDMDHENMFWYRQDPGLGLRLIYFSYDVKMKEKGDIPEGYSVSREKKERFSLILESASTNQTSMYLCASIPPGTGELFFGEGSRLTVL.

The chain employs TRBV7-8 and TRBJ1-5; TRBD1 might be the D (5 bases). V lost 3 bases and J 7 bases, leaving 10 bases between the germline ends. The CDR3 length is 13 residues. Germline V gene sequence: CDR1 SGHVS, CDR2 FQNEAQ. Here the CDR3 reads CASSFEGKQPQHF. DNA for the CDR3: TGTGCCAGCAGCTTCGAGGGGAAGCAGCCCCAGCATTTT.

This clone appeared once. V and J are TRBV19 and TRBJ2-5, with D perhaps TRBD1 (5 bases). V was shortened by 1 base and J by 5 bases, with 17 bases between the two germline ends. The germline V gene encodes CDR1 LNHDA and CDR2 SQIVND (reference sequence). There are 16 residues in the CDR3. CDR3: CASSIGGPARMETQYF. In DNA form, the CDR3 reads TGTGCCAGTAGTATAGGGGGCCCGGCGCGCATGGAGACCCAGTACTTC.

The J gene is TRBJ2-3, the V gene TRBV5-1; D is perhaps TRBD2 (6 bases). The germline V gene has CDR1 SGHRS and CDR2 YFSETQ. V was clipped by 4 bases and J by 0 bases, with 12 bases between them. The CDR3 is 15 amino acids. The CDR3 nucleotides read TGCGCCAGCAGCCCCTCCGGGGGAAGCACAGATACGCAGTATTTT. Its protein is CASSPSGGSTDTQYF.

About this clone: Within the sample, other DNA sequences also encode this same CDR3. The V and J genes are TRBV6-5 and TRBJ1-2; a weak D match, TRBD1 (5 bases). The CDR3 sequence is 14 residues long. With 0 bases removed from V and 2 bases from J, the gap between germline ends came to 7 bases. The germline V gene encodes CDR1 MNHEY and CDR2 SVGAGI. In DNA form, the CDR3 reads TGTGCCAGCAGTTACTCCGCAGGGAACTATGGCTACACCTTC. The encoded protein is CASSYSAGNYGYTF.

The rearrangement joins TRBV5-5 to TRBJ2-1; perhaps TRBD2 as D (5 bases). Trimming took 2 bases from V and 2 from J, leaving 11 bases between them. The CDR3 runs to 15 residues. CDR1 is SGHKS, CDR2 YYEKEE, per germline (reference sequence). CDR3 DNA: TGTGCCAGCAGCTTACAGAGCGGAACCTACAATGAGCAGTTCTTC. Protein product: CASSLQSGTYNEQFF.

The V call is TRBV10-3, the J call TRBJ2-1, with 10 bases aligning to TRBD2. This CDR3 spans 14 amino acids. J was trimmed by 5 bases and V by 6 bases; bases with no gene match: 4. CDR1 and CDR2 (germline): ENHRY, SYGVKD. This chain's CDR3 is CAIRSGLANNEQFF. CDR3 DNA sequence: TGTGCCATCAGGTCGGGACTAGCGAACAATGAGCAGTTCTTC.

The chain has TRBV5-1 and TRBJ2-5; D not certain. Deletions cut 0 bases from V and 3 bases from J, with 3 bases between. CDR1 and CDR2 (germline): SGHRS, YFSETQ. The CDR3 spans 12 residues. The CDR3 loop reads CASSLEEETQYF. In DNA form, the CDR3 reads TGCGCCAGCAGCTTGGAAGAAGAGACCCAGTACTTC.

This clone was seen ten or more times. The chain has TRBV4-3 and TRBJ1-6, with a tentative D call TRBD1 (5 bases). The CDR3 contains 14 residues. Germline CDR1 LGHNA, CDR2 YSLEER. V was pared by 0 bases and J by 9 bases, with 9 bases between. The CDR3 here is CASSQEFGGSPLHF. CDR3 sequence (DNA): TGCGCCAGCAGCCAAGAGTTCGGGGGTTCACCCCTCCACTTT.

The chain joins TRBV5-1 to TRBJ2-3; 7 bases agree with TRBD2. V was clipped by 3 bases and J by 0 bases; unmatched bases: 7. The V gene's germline CDR1 is SGHRS and CDR2 YFSETQ. The CDR3 has 16 amino acids. The DNA of the CDR3 is TGCGCCAGCAGCTGGGGCGGGGGAACTAGCACAGATACGCAGTATTTT. Amino acids: CASSWGGGTSTDTQYF.

A note on this clone: The sample contains more than one DNA sequence encoding this CDR3. This chain connects TRBV19 to TRBJ1-2; 9 nucleotides align to TRBD1. Looked up from germline, CDR1 is LNHDA and CDR2 is SQIVND (reference sequence). The V gene end was trimmed by 5 bases and the J gene end by 4 bases; junction bases not matched to a gene: 5. The CDR3 extends over 14 amino acids. CDR3 bases: TGTGCCAGTAGTTCACAGGGGGCCGGCTATGGCTACACCTTC. Encoded protein: CASSSQGAGYGYTF.